The 31 T cell receptor beta chains reported below all come from one sample, sequenced in a study of blood T cell repertoires in COVID-19. The repertoire was sequenced with immunoSEQ multiplex PCR; TCRdb's copy has only in-frame clones and lacks some. The table lists 250,000 or so clones, 85% to 90% of them singletons. Sequenced material: peripheral blood. Every receptor here comes from a woman between 40 and 55 years old who had recovered from COVID-19.

The chain links TRBV2 to TRBJ1-5, with D tentatively TRBD1 (6 bases). With 5 bases removed from V and 0 bases from J, the gap between germline ends came to 20 bases. There are 18 residues in the CDR3. Germline CDR1 is SNHLY and CDR2 is FYNNEI. CDR3 nucleotide sequence: TGTGCCAGCAGTCCAACGACCGCCAGGGGATATAGCAATCAGCCCCAGCATTTT. This translates into CASSPTTARGYSNQPQHF.

This chain uses TRBV6-5 with TRBJ2-1, with D possibly TRBD1 on 6 matching bases. Per germline, CDR1 MNHEY and CDR2 SVGAGI. Trimming removed 5 bases at V and 5 bases at J, with 16 bases between. This CDR3 has 15 amino acids. CDR3 sequence: CASSHRGQQHNEQFF. CDR3 sequence (DNA): TGTGCCAGCAGTCACCGCGGACAGCAACACAATGAGCAGTTCTTC.

A few counts support this clone. V gene TRBV19 combines with J gene TRBJ1-6, with D uncertain. The V end lost 5 bases, the J end lost 7 bases, and 12 bases lay between the germline ends. CDR1 and CDR2 (germline): LNHDA, SQIVND (reference sequence). The CDR3 has 14 residues. DNA of the CDR3: TGTGCCAGTAGTTTGGTCAGGCCAAATTCACCCCTCCACTTT. This sequence encodes CASSLVRPNSPLHF.

This sequence joins TRBV19 and TRBJ2-7; D may be TRBD2 (5 bases). Germline CDR1 is LNHDA and CDR2 is SQIVND (reference sequence). CDR3 length: 14 amino acids. V lost 6 bases and J 6 bases, leaving 18 bases between the germline ends. CDR3 coding DNA: TGTGCCAGTAGAGAGGCCCTCGGGGTCGGCGAGCAGTACTTC. Protein product: CASREALGVGEQYF.

The rearrangement links TRBV6-2 or TRBV6-3 to TRBJ1-2; no reliable D call. In germline, CDR1 is MNHEY, CDR2 SVGEGT. Trimming left V 5 bases short and J 0 bases short, with 10 bases between. The CDR3 runs to 14 residues. The CDR3 protein is CASSRDITNYGYTF. Here the CDR3 DNA reads TGTGCCAGCAGTCGAGACATCACTAACTATGGCTACACCTTC.

This clone was recorded only once. This sequence joins TRBV4-1 and TRBJ2-1; D might be TRBD2 (6 bases). The CDR3 has 15 residues. Germline V CDR1 and CDR2: MGHRA, YSYEKL. Trimming cost V 2 bases and J 5 bases, with 13 bases left between them. CDR3 residues: CASSQTGLGHNEQFF. CDR3 sequence (DNA): TGCGCCAGCAGCCAAACGGGACTCGGGCACAATGAGCAGTTCTTC.

This rearrangement joins TRBV27 to TRBJ1-1; 9 bases are a match to TRBD1. V shed 7 bases and J 5 bases; nucleotides not matched to a gene: 8. Germline assignment: CDR1 MNHEY and CDR2 SMNVEV (reference sequence). This CDR3 has 14 residues. In DNA form, the CDR3 reads TGTGCCAGCACCACAGGGGGCCTGGGGACTGAAGCTTTCTTT. Translated: CASTTGGLGTEAFF.

This sequence joins TRBV4-1 and TRBJ2-2; no firm D call. Germline-derived CDR1 and CDR2 are MGHRA and YSYEKL. The CDR3 is 15 amino acids. The V end lost 1 base, the J end lost 7 bases, and 13 bases lay between the germline ends. The CDR3 is CASSQVRPPDGELFF. The CDR3 bases are TGCGCCAGCAGCCAAGTGCGGCCACCGGACGGGGAGCTGTTTTTT.

The chain joins TRBV11-3 to TRBJ2-1; tentatively, D is TRBD2 (6 bases). The CDR3 loop spans 15 amino acids. Deletions cut 5 bases from V and 2 bases from J, with 13 bases between. From germline, CDR1 is SGHNT and CDR2 YENEEA. This CDR3 is CASSPPGAPYNEQFF. The CDR3 DNA sequence: TGTGCCAGCAGCCCCCCGGGAGCCCCCTACAATGAGCAGTTCTTC.

The CDR3 sequence: CASTGGYEQYF. The CDR3 region has the DNA TGTGCCAGCACGGGGGGCTACGAGCAGTACTTC. The V gene is TRBV6-5, the J gene TRBJ2-7; 7 bases fit TRBD2. CDR1 is MNHEY and CDR2 is SVGAGI in the germline V gene. Unmatched junction bases numbered 0, after V lost 7 bases and J lost 3 bases. The CDR3 runs to 11 residues.

The chain recombines TRBV11-3 with TRBJ2-1, with TRBD2 matching 8 bases. J was trimmed by 12 bases and V by 5 bases; bases with no gene match: 15. In germline, CDR1 is SGHNT, CDR2 YENEEA. The CDR3 contains 15 residues. The CDR3 loop reads CASSTEPGLGRGQFF. CDR3 nucleotide sequence: TGTGCCAGCAGCACCGAACCGGGACTAGGAAGGGGGCAGTTCTTC.

As for this clone: A read error may account for a junction end that differs from germline. The chain couples TRBV7-7 to TRBJ2-5, with TRBD2 matching over 11 bases. The CDR3 totals 15 residues. The germline gives CDR1 SSHAT, CDR2 FNYEAQ (reference sequence). CDR3 region: CASSLGGLAVETQYF. The CDR3 region has the DNA TGTGCTAGCAGCTTAGGGGGACTAGCGGTGGAGACCCAGTACTTC.

Of note for this clone: The same CDR3 can be traced to other DNA sequences in this sample. The V and J genes are TRBV7-2 and TRBJ2-2, with a weak D call TRBD1 (5 bases). This CDR3 contains 14 residues. Looked up from germline, CDR1 is SGHTA and CDR2 is FQGNSA. V was pared by 1 base and J by 2 bases, with 5 bases between. CDR3 region: CASSLGTNTGELFF. The DNA of the CDR3 is TGTGCCAGCAGCTTAGGGACAAACACCGGGGAGCTGTTTTTT.

This chain joins TRBV15 and TRBJ2-6; weak D call: TRBD2 (5 bases). Germline V gene sequence: CDR1 LNHNV, CDR2 YYDKDF (reference sequence). The CDR3 consists of 16 residues. The V and J ends lost 1 base and 3 bases respectively, with 10 bases between them. CDR3 protein: CATSRGFRDGANVLTF. The CDR3 coding sequence is TGTGCCACCAGCAGAGGATTCCGGGATGGGGCCAACGTCCTGACTTTC.

V is TRBV9 and J is TRBJ1-1, with a possible D match to TRBD1 (5 bases). The V and J ends lost 4 bases and 7 bases respectively, with 17 bases between them. The CDR3 contains 14 residues. Germline V gives CDR1 SGDLS, CDR2 YYNGEE. CDR3 sequence (DNA): TGTGCCAGCAGCCCCGGGGGGAGAGCTGATGAAGCTTTCTTT. Its translation is CASSPGGRADEAFF.

The chain is built from TRBV6-5 and TRBJ2-7; D gene unclear. There are 13 residues in the CDR3. Between the trimmed V and J ends, which lost 0 bases and 7 bases, there was a span of 10 bases. Germline-derived CDR1 and CDR2 are MNHEY and SVGAGI. For the CDR3, the DNA is TGTGCCAGCAGTTACTCCCCTTTCGGGGAGCAGTACGTC. It is translated as CASSYSPFGEQYV.

This clone was seen once. The genes are TRBV24-1 and TRBJ1-4; TRBD1 is a possible D gene (6 bases). Trimming pared 5 bases from V and 8 bases from J, leaving 14 bases between. The V gene's germline CDR1 is KGHDR and CDR2 SFDVKD. This CDR3 contains 14 residues. CDR3 DNA: TGTGCCACCAGTGGGGGGCCCCTTTGGGAAAAACTGTTTTTT. Translation gives CATSGGPLWEKLFF.

V usage is TRBV6-5 and J usage is TRBJ1-4, with D maybe TRBD1 (5 bases). CDR3 size: 15 residues. Trimming removed 6 bases at V and 13 bases at J, with 24 bases between. Germline V gene lookup returns CDR1 MNHEY and CDR2 SVGAGI. CDR3 bases: TGTGCCAGCAGCCGCGGGGGGGACCGGGCCTTGGGACTGTTTTTT. It codes for CASSRGGDRALGLFF.

The rearrangement links TRBV10-3 to TRBJ2-3; tentative D call: TRBD2 (7 bases). The CDR3 totals 17 residues. Germline V CDR1 and CDR2: ENHRY, SYGVKD. V lost 3 bases, J lost 4 bases, and 20 bases lay in between. CDR3 protein: CAISERRGGGPADTQYF. In nucleotides, the CDR3 is TGTGCCATCAGTGAAAGGCGAGGGGGAGGGCCGGCAGATACGCAGTATTTT.

The chain uses TRBV9 and TRBJ2-3; 8 bases fit TRBD1. After removal of 3 bases from V and 1 base from J, the junction contained 4 bases not matched to a gene. CDR1 is SGDLS, CDR2 YYNGEE, per germline. The CDR3 totals 15 residues. This CDR3 is CASSAYRGGTDTQYF. CDR3 DNA: TGTGCCAGCAGCGCATACAGGGGGGGCACAGATACGCAGTATTTT. Filled out from reference TRBV9 and TRBJ2-3, the complete variable domain reads DSGVTQTPKHLITATGQRVTLRCSPRSGDLSVYWYQQSLDQGLQFLIQYYNGEERAKGNILERFSAQQFPDLHSELNLSSLELGDSALYFCASSAYRGGTDTQYFGPGTRLTVL.

The chain employs TRBV7-2 and TRBJ2-1, with 7 bases matching TRBD2. V was pared by 3 bases and J by 6 bases, with 11 bases of the junction left unmatched. CDR3 length equals 16 residues. CDR1 SGHTA and CDR2 FQGNSA come from the germline V gene. Here the CDR3 reads CASSFQIAGIRNEQFF. The CDR3 DNA is TGTGCCAGCAGCTTCCAGATAGCGGGCATCCGCAATGAGCAGTTCTTC.

The chain combines TRBV12-3 or TRBV12-4 with TRBJ2-3; D gene uncertain. V shed 3 bases and J shed 6 bases, with 4 bases lying between them. The CDR3 loop spans 11 amino acids. This CDR3 reads CASSFRDTQYF. For the CDR3, the DNA is TGTGCCAGCAGTTTTCGGGATACGCAGTATTTT.

This chain links TRBV25-1 with TRBJ1-6; D call uncertain. Trimming took 2 bases from V and 2 from J, leaving 10 bases between them. Germline lookup yields CDR1 MGHDK and CDR2 SYGVNS. This CDR3 is built from 16 residues. CDR3 protein: CASSEERYPYNSPLHF. For the CDR3, the DNA is TGTGCCAGCAGTGAAGAACGGTATCCCTATAATTCACCCCTCCACTTT.

This chain connects TRBV18 to TRBJ1-1; perhaps TRBD1 as D (6 bases). V was clipped by 1 base and J by 7 bases, with 13 bases between them. CDR1 is KGHSH, CDR2 LQKENI, per germline. The CDR3 contains 14 residues. CDR3 loop: CASSPHDRFGEAFF. The DNA of the CDR3 is TGTGCCAGCTCACCACATGACAGGTTCGGTGAAGCTTTCTTT.

The chain carries TRBV2 and TRBJ1-5; D not resolved. The CDR3 spans 14 residues. V was shortened by 1 base and J by 5 bases, with 9 bases between the two germline ends. Looked up from germline, CDR1 is SNHLY and CDR2 is FYNNEI. The CDR3 nucleotides are TGTGCCAGCAGTGAAGGGCTTACACATCAGCCCCAGCATTTT. This translates into CASSEGLTHQPQHF.

J is TRBJ2-7 and V is TRBV19; 9 bases map to TRBD2. Germline values: CDR1 LNHDA, CDR2 SQIVND (reference sequence). The CDR3 contains 16 residues. Trimming cost V 4 bases and J 4 bases; bases outside gene matches: 11. The CDR3 DNA is TGTGCCAGTAGTAACGGTCCGGCGGGAGGGTTTTACGAGCAGTACTTC. The encoded protein is CASSNGPAGGFYEQYF. Variable domain in full (rest from reference TRBV19 and TRBJ2-7): DGGITQSPKYLFRKEGQNVTLSCEQNLNHDAMYWYRQDPGQGLRLIYYSQIVNDFQKGDIAEGYSVSREKKESFPLTVTSAQKNPTAFYLCASSNGPAGGFYEQYFGPGTRLTVT.

The J gene is TRBJ1-2, the V gene TRBV29-1, with D unresolved. V lost 4 bases, J lost 0 bases, and 6 bases lay in between. Germline CDR1 reads SQVTM; CDR2 reads ANQGSEA. This CDR3 has 12 residues. The CDR3 region has the DNA TGCAGCGTTGCCTTCGCTAACTATGGCTACACCTTC. Its protein is CSVAFANYGYTF. The full variable domain, rest sourced from reference TRBV29-1 and TRBJ1-2, is SAVISQKPSRDICQRGTSLTIQCQVDSQVTMMFWYRQQPGQSLTLIATANQGSEATYESGFVIDKFPISRPNLTFSTLTVSNMSPEDSSIYLCSVAFANYGYTFGSGTRLTVV.

Comments on this clone: This sample also contains other DNA sequences that code for the same CDR3. The J gene is TRBJ2-5, the V gene TRBV5-1; TRBD1 aligns across 7 bases. Germline CDR1 reads SGHRS; CDR2 reads YFSETQ. The trim removed 4 bases at V and 2 bases at J, leaving 5 bases unmatched. The CDR3 extends over 14 amino acids. The CDR3 bases are TGCGCCAGCAGCCCGGGGACAGCACAAGAGACCCAGTACTTC. It yields the protein CASSPGTAQETQYF. The complete variable domain, with remaining parts taken from reference TRBV5-1 and TRBJ2-5, reads KAGVTQTPRYLIKTRGQQVTLSCSPISGHRSVSWYQQTPGQGLQFLFEYFSETQRNKGNFPGRFSGRQFSNSRSEMNVSTLELGDSALYLCASSPGTAQETQYFGPGTRLLVL.

The gene calls are TRBV7-8 and TRBJ1-2, with TRBD1 as a possible D gene (5 bases). The CDR3 covers 14 residues. Germline V gene data show CDR1 as SGHVS and CDR2 as FQNEAQ. The V end was cut by 4 bases, the J end by 7 bases, with 16 bases between. Written as DNA, the CDR3 is TGTGCCAGCAGCTGGGGGGGAGCGGCGGGTGGCTACACCTTC. Protein: CASSWGGAAGGYTF.

The chain has TRBV6-2 or TRBV6-3 and TRBJ2-5, with TRBD2 matching over 7 bases. CDR3 length: 13 residues. J gave up 5 bases and V 6 bases, and 6 bases lay outside the gene matches. Germline CDR1 reads MNHEY; CDR2 reads SVGEGT. The CDR3 sequence: CASSRLATETQYF. In DNA, the CDR3 is TGTGCCAGCAGCAGACTAGCTACTGAGACCCAGTACTTC.

This clone was seen only a few times. The chain is built from TRBV25-1 and TRBJ2-7, with a possible D match to TRBD1 (7 bases). The CDR3 has 12 amino acids. V lost 8 bases and J lost 3, with 11 bases in between. Germline V gene sequence: CDR1 MGHDK, CDR2 SYGVNS. In DNA form, the CDR3 reads TGTGCCAGCCGGAGGGGGCTCTACGAGCAGTACTTC. The encoded protein is CASRRGLYEQYF.